The text below deals with one T cell receptor beta chain. Antigen unknown. The CDR3 spans 16 residues. Germline-derived CDR1 and CDR2 are ENHRY and SYGVKD. V dropped 2 bases and J dropped 6 bases, with 19 bases sitting between them. This sample is drawn from a study of cytomegalovirus exposure and HLA in healthy donors. Study-wide background: The 550 to 800 first-cohort repertoires and the approximately 110 validation repertoires shared the same platform, a later analysis reported.

Study-wide results and caveats: A list of 150 or so TCR beta chains associated with cytomegalovirus was given. Many donors shared some public TCRs, even though most TCR sequences were rare.

Data came from immunoSEQ multiplex PCR; TCRdb stores just in-frame clones and leaves some out. This table has under 150,000 clones, around 84% appearing once. The rearrangement joins TRBV10-3 to TRBJ1-2; D not resolved. Sequencing was performed on PBMCs. This receptor was taken from a man aged 18 to 29 in good health and CMV-seropositive. The CDR3 DNA follows: TGTGCCATCAGTGAGCCGATAGCCACCGGCGGTCATGGCTACACCTTC. It translates to CAISEPIATGGHGYTF.